The clone carrying this T cell receptor delta chain was picked up a small number of times. The CDR3 totals 20 residues. The germline CDR1 and CDR2 sequences are TVYSNPD and GDNSRS (reference sequence). V was pared by 1 base and J by 0 bases, with 20 bases of the junction left unmatched. TCRdb re-called clones from the RT-PCR reads via CATT. The data contain about 7,800 delta-chain clones, roughly 15% of them singletons. The data originate from a study of gamma-delta T cells after stem cell transplantation. The sequencing input was gamma-delta T cells. The rearrangement links TRDV3 to TRDJ1, with 10 bases that match TRDD3. The receptor was isolated from a human donor. It is not recorded whose cells these are; they may come from a transplant donor. The CDR3: CAFNFDPGALGDGDTDKLIF. The CDR3 region has the DNA TGTGCCTTTAATTTTGATCCGGGGGCACTGGGGGATGGAGACACCGATAAACTCATCTTT.